In this sample, the clone carrying this T cell receptor (beta chain) turned up many times. The antigen remains unidentified. The sample is drawn from a study of response to subunit inactivated influenza vaccine. From the RT-PCR reads, TCRdb called clonotypes with MiXCR, one entry per CDR3 protein. The sample yields about 780,000 distinct CDR3 sequences, 15% to 20% seen once. Points from the study as a whole: The authors put forward the suggestion that each seasonal influenza vaccination may bring in only a limited number of new T cells.

This sample comprised PBMCs from blood, obtained about 5 days after vaccination. The source of this sequence is a man aged 50-60 years who received an inactivated influenza vaccine.

CDR3 in DNA: TGTGCCAGCAGTCTACTGGGACAGCCGGATCCCGGGGAGCTGTTTTTT. Its protein product is CASSLLGQPDPGELFF. This chain uses TRBV6-5 with TRBJ2-2, with 7 positions matching TRBD1. With V trimmed by 5 bases and J by 6 bases, 12 bases remained unmatched. Germline V gene sequence: CDR1 MNHEY, CDR2 SVGAGI. The CDR3 extends over 16 amino acids.